This paragraph covers one T cell receptor (beta chain) sequence. The germline gives CDR1 SGHTA, CDR2 FQGTGA. The CDR3 is 14 amino acids. The V gene end was trimmed by 0 bases and the J gene end by 2 bases; junction bases not matched to a gene: 0. TCRdb keeps only in-frame clones here, not all; method: immunoSEQ multiplex PCR. The sample yields about 270,000 clones, about 87% seen once. This specimen belongs to a study of blood T cell repertoires in COVID-19. Study in general: Sample material is recorded as cDNA or gDNA derived from T cells, B-cell-depleted T cells, or PBMCs.

Sequencing was performed on peripheral blood. The gene calls are TRBV7-3 and TRBJ2-7; TRBD2 aligns across 8 bases. This receptor was obtained from a woman between 50 and 59 years old with acute or convalescent COVID-19. As DNA, the CDR3 is TGTGCCAGCAGCTTAACCGGGGGGGCCTACGAGCAGTACTTC. Translation: CASSLTGGAYEQYF.